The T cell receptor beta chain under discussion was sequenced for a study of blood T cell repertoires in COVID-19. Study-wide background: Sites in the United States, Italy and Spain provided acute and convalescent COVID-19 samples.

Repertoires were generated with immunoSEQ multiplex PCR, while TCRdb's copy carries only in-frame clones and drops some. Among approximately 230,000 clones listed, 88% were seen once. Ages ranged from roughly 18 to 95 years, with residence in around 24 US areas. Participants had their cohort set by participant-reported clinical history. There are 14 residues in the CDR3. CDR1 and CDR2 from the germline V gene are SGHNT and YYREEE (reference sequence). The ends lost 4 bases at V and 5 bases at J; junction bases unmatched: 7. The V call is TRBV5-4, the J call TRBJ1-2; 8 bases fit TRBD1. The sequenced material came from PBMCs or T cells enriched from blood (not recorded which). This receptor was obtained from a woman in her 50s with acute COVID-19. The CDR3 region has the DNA TGTGCCAGCAGCCACGGACAGGGCCGTTATGGCTACACCTTC. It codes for CASSHGQGRYGYTF.